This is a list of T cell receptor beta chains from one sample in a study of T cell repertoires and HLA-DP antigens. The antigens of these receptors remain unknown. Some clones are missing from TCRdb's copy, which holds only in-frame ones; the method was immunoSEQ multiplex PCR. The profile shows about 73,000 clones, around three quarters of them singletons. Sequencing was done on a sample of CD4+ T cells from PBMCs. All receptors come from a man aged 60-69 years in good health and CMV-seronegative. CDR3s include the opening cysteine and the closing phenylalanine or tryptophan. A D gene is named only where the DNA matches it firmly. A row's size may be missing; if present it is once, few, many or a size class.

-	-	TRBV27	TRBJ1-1	TGTGCCAGCAAACCGGGACACACTATGAACACTGAAGCTTTCTTT	CASKPGHTMNTEAFF
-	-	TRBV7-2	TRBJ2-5	TGTGCCAGCAGCAGAGACAGAGAGACCCAGTACTTC	CASSRDRETQYF
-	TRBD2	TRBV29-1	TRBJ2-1	TGCAGCGTTGGTAATAGCGGGAGAAGCAATGAGCAGTTCTTC	CSVGNSGRSNEQFF
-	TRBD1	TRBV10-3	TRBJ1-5	TGTGCCATCACTCCGGGACAGGGTCAGCCCCAGCATTTT	CAITPGQGQPQHF
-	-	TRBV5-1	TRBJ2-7	TGCGCCAGCAGCCCCGGGATGTCCTACGAGCAGTACTTC	CASSPGMSYEQYF
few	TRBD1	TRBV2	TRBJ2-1	TGTGCCAGCAGTGAAGTACTCCCCAGGGGGAATGAGCAGTTCTTC	CASSEVLPRGNEQFF
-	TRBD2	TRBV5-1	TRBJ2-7	TGCGCCAGCAGCCCCCTACACCCGGGACTAGCGGGGGGGTCCATATCCTACGAGCAGTACTTC	CASSPLHPGLAGGSISYEQYF
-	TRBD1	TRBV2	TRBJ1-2	TGTGCCAGCAGTGAGGGACAGATTAACTATGGCTACACCTTC	CASSEGQINYGYTF
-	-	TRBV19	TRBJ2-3	TGTGCCAGTGAGAGGGGCGGGGGCTTCACAGATACGCAGTATTTT	CASERGGGFTDTQYF
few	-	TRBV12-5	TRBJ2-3	TGTGCTAGTGGACTCGATTCCACCACAGATACGCAGTATTTT	CASGLDSTTDTQYF
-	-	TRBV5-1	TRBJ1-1	TGCGCCAGCAGCTTGGATGAAGGCCGGAACACTGAAGCTTTCTTT	CASSLDEGRNTEAFF
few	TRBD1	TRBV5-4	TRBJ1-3	TGTGCCAGCAGCCCGGGACAGGGGGCGACTGGAAACACCATATATTTT	CASSPGQGATGNTIYF
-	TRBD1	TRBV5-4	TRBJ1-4	TGTGCCAGCAGTCAGGACAGGGGGCGTTTGGATGAAAAACTGTTTTTT	CASSQDRGRLDEKLFF
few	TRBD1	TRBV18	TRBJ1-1	TGTGCCAGCTCTCCCTCACAGGGGGTGAACACTGAAGCTTTCTTT	CASSPSQGVNTEAFF
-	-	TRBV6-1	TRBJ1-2	TGTGCCAGCAGTGAAGAGACCCAGACGAACTACACCTTC	CASSEETQTNYTF
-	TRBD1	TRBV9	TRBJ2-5	TGTGCCAGCAGCCCGAACCTCTGGACAGGGGGAGAGACCCAGTACTTC	CASSPNLWTGGETQYF
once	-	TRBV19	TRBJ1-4	TGTGCCAGTAGTATAGGAGGGATTAATGAAAAACTGTTTTTT	CASSIGGINEKLFF
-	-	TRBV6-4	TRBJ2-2	TGTGCCAGCAGTGCCGGGACATTGAACACCGGGGAGCTGTTTTTT	CASSAGTLNTGELFF
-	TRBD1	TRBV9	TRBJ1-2	TGTGCCAGCAGCCTCGGACAGGTCTATGGCTACACCTTC	CASSLGQVYGYTF
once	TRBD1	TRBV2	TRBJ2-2	TGTGCCAGCTTGCGACAGGGATTTGGGGAGCTGTTTTTT	CASLRQGFGELFF
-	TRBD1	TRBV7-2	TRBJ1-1	TGTGCCAGCAGCTTATTTGGGACAGGCAATGCCATGAACACTGAAGCTTTCTTT	CASSLFGTGNAMNTEAFF
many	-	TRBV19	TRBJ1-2	TGTGCCAGTAGTATTCCAGGGTTCTATGGCTACACCTTC	CASSIPGFYGYTF
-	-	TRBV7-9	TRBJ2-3	TGTGCCAGCAGCGGCCCTACAGGGAGTACGCAGTATTTT	CASSGPTGSTQYF
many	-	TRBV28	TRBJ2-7	TGTGCCAGCAGTTTATCCGTCGACAGATTAACCTACGAGCAGTACTTC	CASSLSVDRLTYEQYF
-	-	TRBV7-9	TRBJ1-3	TGTGCCACCCGAGCATCTGGAAACACCATATATTTT	CATRASGNTIYF
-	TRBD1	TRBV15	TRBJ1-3	TGTGCCACCAGCCCAAGGACAGGGAGCTCTGGAAACACCATATATTTT	CATSPRTGSSGNTIYF
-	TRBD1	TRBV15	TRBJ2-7	TGTGCCGTAGGGACAGGGTATGGCTACGAGCAGTACTTC	CAVGTGYGYEQYF
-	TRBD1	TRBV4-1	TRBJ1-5	TGCGCCAGCAGCCAAGTGGACAGGGGGACGAGGGGCAATCAGCCCCAGCATTTT	CASSQVDRGTRGNQPQHF
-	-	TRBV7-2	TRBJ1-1	TGTGCCAGCAGCTTACCCCCCAGGGTACAAGCTTTCTTT	CASSLPPRVQAFF
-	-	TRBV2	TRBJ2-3	TGTGCCACCCCCCGGGGAGCGCGCACAGATACGCAGTATTTT	CATPRGARTDTQYF
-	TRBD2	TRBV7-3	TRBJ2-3	TGTGCCAGCAGCCCCGGGACTAGAAACACAGATACGCAGTATTTT	CASSPGTRNTDTQYF
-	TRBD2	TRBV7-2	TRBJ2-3	TGTGCCAGCAGCTTAATGCCTAGCGGGGGGGGTAGCACAGATACGCAGTATTTT	CASSLMPSGGGSTDTQYF
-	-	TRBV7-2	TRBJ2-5	TGTGCCAGCAGCCTGGAGACAGGCCTCCAAGAGACCCAGTACTTC	CASSLETGLQETQYF
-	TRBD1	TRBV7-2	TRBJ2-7	TGTGCCAGCAGCCACGAAGGGACAGGGACATTCGGGCAGTACTTC	CASSHEGTGTFGQYF
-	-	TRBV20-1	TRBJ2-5	TGCAGTGCAGTCCGGCAGACCCAGTACTTC	CSAVRQTQYF
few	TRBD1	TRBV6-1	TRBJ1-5	TGTGCCAGCAGGGGGACAGGGGATCAGCCCCAGCATTTT	CASRGTGDQPQHF
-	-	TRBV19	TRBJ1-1	TGTGCCAGTAGTATCCCACAGGGAACTGAAGCTTTCTTT	CASSIPQGTEAFF
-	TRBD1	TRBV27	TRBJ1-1	TGTGCCAGCGCTCAGGGGGCGAACACTGAAGCTTTCTTT	CASAQGANTEAFF
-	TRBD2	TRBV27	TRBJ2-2	TGTGCCAGCAGCCCCGGGGGGTACACCGGGGAGCTGTTTTTT	CASSPGGYTGELFF
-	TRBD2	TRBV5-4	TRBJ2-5	TGTGCCAGCAGCTTGGGAGCTAGCGGGGGGGCTTCTGAGACCCAGTACTTC	CASSLGASGGASETQYF
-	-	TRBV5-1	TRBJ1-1	TGCGCCAGCAGCTTGGAGGGGAGGAACACTGAAGCTTTCTTT	CASSLEGRNTEAFF